This TCR beta chain comes out of a study of response to subunit inactivated influenza vaccine. With V trimmed by 6 bases and J by 0 bases, 4 bases remained unmatched. Germline-derived CDR1 and CDR2 are SNHLY and FYNNEI. This CDR3 contains 15 residues. MiXCR was run by TCRdb on the RT-PCR reads, yielding one entry per CDR3 protein. The data contain 400,000 to 650,000 distinct CDR3 sequences, roughly 7.6% of them singletons. This clonotype originated in a man between 50 and 75 years old who received an inactivated influenza vaccine. This chain links TRBV2 with TRBJ2-3, with 9 bases fitting TRBD2. The sequencing used PBMCs from blood, collected around 25 months after vaccination. The CDR3 DNA follows: TGTGCCAGCAGGATTAGCGGGGGAAGCACAGATACGCAGTATTTT. Translation: CASRISGGSTDTQYF.